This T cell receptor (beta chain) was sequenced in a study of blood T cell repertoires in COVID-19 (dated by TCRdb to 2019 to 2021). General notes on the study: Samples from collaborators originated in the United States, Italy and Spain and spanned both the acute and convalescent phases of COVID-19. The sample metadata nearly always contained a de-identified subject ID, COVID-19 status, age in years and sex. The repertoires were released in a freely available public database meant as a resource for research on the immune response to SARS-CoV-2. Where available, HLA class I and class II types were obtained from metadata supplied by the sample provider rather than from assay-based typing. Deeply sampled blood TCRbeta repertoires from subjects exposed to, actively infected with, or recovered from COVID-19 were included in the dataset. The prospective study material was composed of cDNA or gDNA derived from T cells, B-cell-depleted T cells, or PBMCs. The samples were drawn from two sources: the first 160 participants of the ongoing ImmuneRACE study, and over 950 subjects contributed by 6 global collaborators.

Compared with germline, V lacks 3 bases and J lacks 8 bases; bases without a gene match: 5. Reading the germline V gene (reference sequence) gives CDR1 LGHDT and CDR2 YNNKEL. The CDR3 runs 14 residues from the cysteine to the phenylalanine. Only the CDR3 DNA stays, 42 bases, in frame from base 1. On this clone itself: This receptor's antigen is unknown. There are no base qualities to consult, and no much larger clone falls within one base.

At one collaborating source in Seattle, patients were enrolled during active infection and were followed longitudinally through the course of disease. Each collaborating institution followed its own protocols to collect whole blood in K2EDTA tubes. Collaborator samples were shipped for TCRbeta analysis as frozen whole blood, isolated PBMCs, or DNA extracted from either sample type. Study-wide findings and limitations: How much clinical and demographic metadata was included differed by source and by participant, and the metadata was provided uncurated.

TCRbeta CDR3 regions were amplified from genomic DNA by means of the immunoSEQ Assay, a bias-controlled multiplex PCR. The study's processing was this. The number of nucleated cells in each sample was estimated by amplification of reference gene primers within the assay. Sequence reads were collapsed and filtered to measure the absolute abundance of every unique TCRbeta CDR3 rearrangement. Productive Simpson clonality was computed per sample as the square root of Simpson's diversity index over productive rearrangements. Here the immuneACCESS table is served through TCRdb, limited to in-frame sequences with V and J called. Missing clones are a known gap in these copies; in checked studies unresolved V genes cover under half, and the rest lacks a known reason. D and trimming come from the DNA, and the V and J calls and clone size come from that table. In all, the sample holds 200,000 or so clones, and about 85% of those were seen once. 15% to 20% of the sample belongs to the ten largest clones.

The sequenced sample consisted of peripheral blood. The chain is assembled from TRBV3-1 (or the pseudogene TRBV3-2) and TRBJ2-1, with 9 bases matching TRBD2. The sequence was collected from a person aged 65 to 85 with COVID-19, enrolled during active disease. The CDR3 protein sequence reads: CASSQGSGSDEQFF. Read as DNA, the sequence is TGTGCCAGCAGCCAGGGTAGCGGGAGCGATGAGCAGTTCTTC.